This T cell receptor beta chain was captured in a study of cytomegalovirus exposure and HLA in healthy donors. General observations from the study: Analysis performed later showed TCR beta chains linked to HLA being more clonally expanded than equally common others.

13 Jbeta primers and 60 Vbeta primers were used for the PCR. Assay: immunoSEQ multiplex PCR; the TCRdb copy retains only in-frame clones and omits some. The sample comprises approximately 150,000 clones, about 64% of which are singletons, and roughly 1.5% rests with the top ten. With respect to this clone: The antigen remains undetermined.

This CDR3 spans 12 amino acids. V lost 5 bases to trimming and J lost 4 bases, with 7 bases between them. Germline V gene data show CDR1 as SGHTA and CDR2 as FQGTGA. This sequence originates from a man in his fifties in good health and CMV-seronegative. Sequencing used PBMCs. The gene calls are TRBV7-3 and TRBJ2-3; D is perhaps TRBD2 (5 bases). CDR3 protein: CASSAGADTQYF. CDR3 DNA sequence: TGTGCCAGCAGCGCCGGGGCAGATACGCAGTATTTT.